This TCR beta chain was retrieved from a study of STAT3 mutations in large granular lymphocyte leukemia. The data were produced by immunoSEQ multiplex PCR, yet TCRdb's version contains in-frame clones alone and is incomplete. Of roughly 40,000 clones in the sample, roughly 88% were seen once. This CDR3 spans 14 amino acids. Germline V gene sequence: CDR1 SGHTA, CDR2 FQGNSA. V lost 2 bases and J lost 8, with 12 bases in between. About this clone itself: Its antigen remains unknown.

The study, taken as a whole, reports: Every T-LGLL patient had at least one immunodominant TCRbeta clonotype.

The J gene is TRBJ2-2, the V gene TRBV7-2, with D unclear. This receptor was obtained from a human donor with T large granular lymphocyte leukemia. Some clones in this sample may be carry-over from other donors' samples. Sequenced: PBMCs. The CDR3 reads CASSLKGFTGELFF. The CDR3 DNA sequence: TGTGCCAGCAGCTTAAAGGGTTTCACGGGGGAGCTGTTTTTT.